Below, 8 T cell receptor beta chains from the same sample are listed, as sequenced in a study of blood T cell repertoires in COVID-19. Profiled with immunoSEQ multiplex PCR; TCRdb holds only in-frame clones, not every one. The sample lists 150,000 or so clones, about 82% occurring once. The sequencing input was peripheral blood. The receptors come from a middle-aged woman with active or convalescent COVID-19.

V and J are TRBV6-5 and TRBJ1-5; TRBD1 matches 7 bases. Germline CDR1 and CDR2: MNHEY and SVGAGI. V gave up 7 bases and J gave up 3 bases; unmatched junction bases: 9. The CDR3 has 15 amino acids. In nucleotides, the CDR3 is TGTGCCAGCACTCGGGCAGGGGGATTCAATCAGCCCCAGCATTTT. This sequence encodes CASTRAGGFNQPQHF.

The rearrangement joins TRBV19 to TRBJ2-7; 12 bases line up with TRBD2. Germline CDR1 is LNHDA and CDR2 is SQIVND (reference sequence). Trimming took 3 bases from V and 7 from J; bases not matched to a gene: 10. The CDR3 extends over 16 amino acids. The CDR3 protein is CASSMSSGGASGEQYF. The CDR3 DNA is TGTGCCAGTAGTATGTCTAGCGGGGGGGCCTCGGGTGAGCAGTACTTC.

The sample holds one count of this clone. The V and J genes are TRBV28 and TRBJ2-3, with D possibly matching TRBD2 (5 bases). Germline CDR1 MDHEN, CDR2 SYDVKM. The CDR3 consists of 19 residues. The ends were cut back, 6 bases at V and 4 bases at J, with 29 bases in the middle. The CDR3 DNA sequence: TGTGCCAGCAGCGCGTCCTCGGGGAAACGACGCGGAGGCCCAGATACGCAGTATTTT. Protein: CASSASSGKRRGGPDTQYF.

The rearrangement uses TRBV28 and TRBJ1-1; D may be TRBD1 (5 bases). The CDR3 covers 16 residues. Deletions cut 4 bases from V and 9 bases from J, with 24 bases between. Germline V gene sequence: CDR1 MDHEN, CDR2 SYDVKM. As DNA, the CDR3 is TGTGCCAGCAGTTCGTTTCCTAGTGTGGGCGGGGCGCAAGCTTTCTTT. Its translation is CASSSFPSVGGAQAFF.

This clone was counted a few times. The chain combines TRBV19 with TRBJ2-7; possible D gene TRBD1, 6 bases. The CDR3 totals 16 residues. CDR1 and CDR2 (germline): LNHDA, SQIVND (reference sequence). Trimming took off 6 bases at V and 0 bases at J, with 18 bases between the two ends. The CDR3 protein is CASSQSRDTYSYEQYF. The CDR3 DNA reads TGTGCCAGTAGCCAATCACGGGACACCTACTCCTACGAGCAGTACTTC.

The J gene is TRBJ1-1, the V gene TRBV3-1 (or the pseudogene TRBV3-2); D is perhaps TRBD1 (5 bases). CDR3 length: 14 residues. V was pared by 1 base and J by 1 base, with 7 bases between. CDR1 and CDR2 from the germline V gene are LGHDT and YNNKEL (reference sequence). The chain's CDR3 is CASSQVTGNTEAFF. For the CDR3, the DNA is TGTGCCAGCAGCCAAGTTACAGGGAACACTGAAGCTTTCTTT.

The V call is TRBV28, the J call TRBJ2-5; D might be TRBD1 (6 bases). The germline V gene encodes CDR1 MDHEN and CDR2 SYDVKM. CDR3 length: 14 residues. The ends were cut back, 4 bases at V and 4 bases at J, with 13 bases in the middle. CDR3 sequence: CASSSSGVRETQYF. CDR3 nucleotides: TGTGCCAGCAGTTCATCAGGGGTAAGAGAGACCCAGTACTTC.

This chain links TRBV28 with TRBJ1-4; a possible D gene is TRBD1 (5 bases). This CDR3 is 14 amino acids long. Germline CDR1 and CDR2: MDHEN and SYDVKM. Trimming took 2 bases from V and 3 from J, leaving 7 bases between them. In DNA, the CDR3 is TGTGCCAGCAGTTTAGGAGGGGCTAATGAAAAACTGTTTTTT. This sequence encodes CASSLGGANEKLFF.